This TCR beta chain derives from a study of blood T cell repertoires in COVID-19. Background on the study: Samples came from the United States, Italy and Spain, spanning acute and convalescent COVID-19.

Sequencing was performed with immunoSEQ multiplex PCR; in TCRdb, only in-frame clones are kept and a portion is missing. The top ten clones hold around 0.88% of a sample with around 260,000 clones, 75% to 90% of them seen once. V was cut by 6 bases and J by 3 bases, with 5 bases left in between. CDR3 size: 11 residues. From germline, CDR1 is SNHLY and CDR2 FYNNEI. The sample was peripheral blood. The rearrangement joins TRBV2 to TRBJ2-5; D unresolved. This receptor was obtained from a man in his thirties or forties with acute or convalescent COVID-19. CDR3 protein: CASRGEETQYF. The CDR3 DNA sequence: TGTGCCAGCAGAGGAGAAGAGACCCAGTACTTC.